This T cell receptor beta chain was recorded in a study of blood T cells in healthy people across ages. Primers used in a second PCR of about 7 to 11 cycles were a sample-barcoded 5' primer and a J-beta primer mix. TCRdb reprocessed the 5' RACE reads with MiXCR, giving one entry per CDR3 protein. Of about a million distinct CDR3 sequences detected, just over 50% appear once; the ten largest clones hold around a fifth. This clonotype has just a few counts. The length of the CDR3 is 14 residues. From germline, CDR1 is MDHEN and CDR2 SYDVKM. V shed 6 bases and J 8 bases; nucleotides not matched to a gene: 7. Per-sample yields of isolated PBMCs were at least 7 million.

The sample taken for sequencing was blood. This chain connects TRBV28 to TRBJ2-3; TRBD2 aligns across 11 bases. This receptor was obtained from an older woman in good health. CDR3 bases: TGTGCCAGCAGCTTAGCGGGGGGGAGGGTTACGCAGTATTTT. Protein: CASSLAGGRVTQYF.